This TCR beta chain was obtained from a study of Ad26.COV2.S vaccination and SARS-CoV-2 variants. On the study more broadly: The vaccine Ad26.COV2.S was put into the muscle once, or twice with 56 days between.

Whole-study findings and limits: Individuals receiving vaccine had higher spike-specific TCR breadth than placebo recipients did. It was reported that spike-specific CD8+ and CD4+ T cell responses were substantially broad after vaccination.

Treatment of the sample: about 20 received Ad26.COV2.S at low or high dose, single or two shots; 5 received placebo; per-sample allocation not given. All samples were drawn on day 63, counting from the first vaccine or placebo injection. Profiled with immunoSEQ multiplex PCR; TCRdb holds only in-frame clones, not every one. The data show about 350,000 clones, approximately 90% seen once. Concerning this clone itself: Its target is not known.

The source of this sequence is a person between 18 and 65 years old who received the Ad26.COV2.S COVID-19 vaccine or a placebo. The sample in question was peripheral blood, obtained in a trial of Ad26.COV2.S vaccine versus placebo.

The CDR3 DNA reads as TGTGCCAGCAGCCAAGAGGGGGCCCGGAACACCGGGGAGCTGTTTTTT. This gives the protein CASSQEGARNTGELFF. The rearrangement links TRBV4-2 to TRBJ2-2; perhaps TRBD1 as D (6 bases). The CDR3 spans 16 residues. V lost 0 bases and J 1 base, leaving 9 bases between the germline ends. Germline V lookup: CDR1 LGHNA, CDR2 YNFKEQ.